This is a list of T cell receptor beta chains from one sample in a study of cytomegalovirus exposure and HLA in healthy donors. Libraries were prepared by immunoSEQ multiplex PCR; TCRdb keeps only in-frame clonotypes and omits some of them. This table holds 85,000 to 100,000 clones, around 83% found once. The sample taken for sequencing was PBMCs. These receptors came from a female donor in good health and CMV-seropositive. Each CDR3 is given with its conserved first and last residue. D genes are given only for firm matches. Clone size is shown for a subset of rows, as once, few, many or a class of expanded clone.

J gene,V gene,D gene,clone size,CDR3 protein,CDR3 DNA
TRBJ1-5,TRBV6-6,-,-,CASSDQNRAGQPQHF,TGTGCCAGCAGCGATCAGAACAGGGCCGGTCAGCCCCAGCATTTT
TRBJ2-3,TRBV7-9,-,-,CASSLYSGGSDTQYF,TGTGCCAGCAGCTTATACAGTGGAGGGTCAGATACGCAGTATTTT
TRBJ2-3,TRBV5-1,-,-,CASSLGAATDTQYF,TGCGCCAGCAGCTTGGGGGCCGCCACAGATACGCAGTATTTT
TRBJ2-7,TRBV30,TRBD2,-,CAWRLAGANEQYF,TGTGCCTGGAGACTAGCGGGAGCCAACGAGCAGTACTTC
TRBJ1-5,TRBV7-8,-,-,CASSLDPEYQPQHF,TGTGCCAGCAGCTTAGATCCCGAGTATCAGCCCCAGCATTTT
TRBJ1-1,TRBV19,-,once,CASRGHGRVEAFF,TGTGCCAGTAGGGGACACGGGAGGGTTGAAGCTTTCTTT
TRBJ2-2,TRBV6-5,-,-,CASSYSTQVNTGELFF,TGTGCCAGCAGTTACTCGACCCAGGTGAACACCGGGGAGCTGTTTTTT
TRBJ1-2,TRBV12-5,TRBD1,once,CASGKPGQISYGYTF,TGTGCTAGTGGGAAGCCGGGACAGATATCCTATGGCTACACCTTC
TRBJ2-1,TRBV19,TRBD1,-,CASSPLGQGAGNEQFF,TGTGCCAGTAGTCCCCTCGGACAGGGGGCTGGGAATGAGCAGTTCTTC
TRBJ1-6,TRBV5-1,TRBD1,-,CASSLQGESSPLHF,TGCGCCAGCAGCTTACAGGGGGAGAGTTCACCCCTCCACTTT
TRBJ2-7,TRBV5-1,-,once,CASSREGDIYEQYF,TGCGCCAGCAGCCGAGAGGGGGATATCTACGAGCAGTACTTC
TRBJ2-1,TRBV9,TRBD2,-,CASSVLAGNNEQFF,TGTGCCAGCAGCGTACTAGCGGGAAACAATGAGCAGTTCTTC
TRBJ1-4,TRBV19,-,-,CASSAFDSVNEKLFF,TGTGCCAGTAGTGCATTCGACAGCGTTAATGAAAAACTGTTTTTT
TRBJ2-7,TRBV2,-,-,CASSARLGYEQYF,TGTGCCAGCAGTGCCCGACTCGGGTACGAGCAGTACTTC
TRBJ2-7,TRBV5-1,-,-,CASSSDRLYEQYF,TGCGCCAGCAGTTCTGACAGACTCTACGAGCAGTACTTC
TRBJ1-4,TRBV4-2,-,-,CASSQGGGVGNEKLFF,TGTGCCAGCAGCCAAGGGGGAGGGGTAGGTAATGAAAAACTGTTTTTT
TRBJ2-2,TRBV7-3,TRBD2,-,CASSLGLAGEPGELFF,TGTGCCAGCAGCTTGGGACTAGCGGGAGAACCCGGGGAGCTGTTTTTT
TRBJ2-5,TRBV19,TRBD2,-,CASSIATSGWETQYF,TGTGCCAGTAGTATAGCAACTAGCGGCTGGGAGACCCAGTACTTC
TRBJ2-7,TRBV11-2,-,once,CASSRAGEGYEQYF,TGTGCCAGCAGCCGCGCCGGGGAAGGGTACGAGCAGTACTTC
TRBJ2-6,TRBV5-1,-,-,CASSLGRSISGANVLTF,TGCGCCAGCAGCTTGGGCAGGTCCATCTCTGGGGCCAACGTCCTGACTTTC
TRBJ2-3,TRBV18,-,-,CASSRRWAPDTDTQYF,TGTGCCAGCTCAAGGCGCTGGGCCCCCGACACAGATACGCAGTATTTT
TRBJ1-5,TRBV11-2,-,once,CASSLESGQPQHF,TGTGCCAGCAGCTTAGAGAGCGGGCAGCCCCAGCATTTT
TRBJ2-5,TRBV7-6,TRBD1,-,CASSPRTGYQETQYF,TGTGCCAGCAGCCCTAGGACAGGGTACCAAGAGACCCAGTACTTC
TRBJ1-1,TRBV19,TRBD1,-,CASSIVPGGLAEAFF,TGTGCCAGTAGTATAGTTCCAGGGGGACTAGCTGAAGCTTTCTTT
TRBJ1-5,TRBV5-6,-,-,CASSLGRGPNQPQHF,TGTGCCAGCAGCTTGGGCAGGGGTCCAAATCAGCCCCAGCATTTT
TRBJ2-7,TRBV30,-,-,CAWSVGSSYEQYF,TGTGCCTGGAGTGTAGGGAGCTCCTACGAGCAGTACTTC
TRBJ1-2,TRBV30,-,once,CAWSPDRLGYGYTF,TGTGCCTGGAGTCCCGACAGACTTGGCTATGGCTACACCTTC
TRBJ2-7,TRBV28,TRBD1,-,CASRRMQGAGEQYF,TGTGCCAGCAGGCGAATGCAGGGGGCTGGCGAGCAGTACTTC
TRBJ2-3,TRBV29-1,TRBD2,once,CSVEDLGLAGGADTQYF,TGCAGCGTTGAAGATCTCGGACTAGCGGGGGGGGCAGATACGCAGTATTTT